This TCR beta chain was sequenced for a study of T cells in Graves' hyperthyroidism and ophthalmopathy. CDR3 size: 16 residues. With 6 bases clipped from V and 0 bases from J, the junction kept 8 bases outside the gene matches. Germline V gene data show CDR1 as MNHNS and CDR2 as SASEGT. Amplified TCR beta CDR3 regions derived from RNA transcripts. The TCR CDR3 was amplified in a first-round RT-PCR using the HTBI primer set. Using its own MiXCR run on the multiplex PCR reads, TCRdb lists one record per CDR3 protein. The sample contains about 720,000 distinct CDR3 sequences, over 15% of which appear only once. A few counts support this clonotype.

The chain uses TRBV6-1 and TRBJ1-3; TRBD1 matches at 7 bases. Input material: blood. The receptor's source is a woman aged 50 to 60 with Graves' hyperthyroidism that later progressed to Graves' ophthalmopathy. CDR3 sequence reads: CASSPGQILSGNTIYF. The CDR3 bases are TGTGCCAGCAGCCCGGGACAGATCCTCTCTGGAAACACCATATATTTT.